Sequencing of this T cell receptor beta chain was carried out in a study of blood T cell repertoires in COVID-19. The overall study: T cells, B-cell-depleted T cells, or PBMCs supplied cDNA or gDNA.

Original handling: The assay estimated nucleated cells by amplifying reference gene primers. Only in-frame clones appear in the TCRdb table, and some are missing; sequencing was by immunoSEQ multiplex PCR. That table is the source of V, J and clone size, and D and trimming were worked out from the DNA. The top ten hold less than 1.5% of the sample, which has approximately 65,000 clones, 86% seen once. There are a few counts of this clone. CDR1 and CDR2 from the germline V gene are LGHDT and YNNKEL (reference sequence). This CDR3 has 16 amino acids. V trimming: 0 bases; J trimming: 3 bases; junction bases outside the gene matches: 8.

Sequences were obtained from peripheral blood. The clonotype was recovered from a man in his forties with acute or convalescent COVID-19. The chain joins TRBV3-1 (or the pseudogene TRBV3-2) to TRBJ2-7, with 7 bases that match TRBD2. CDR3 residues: CASSQDPGGEGYEQYF. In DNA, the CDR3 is TGTGCCAGCAGCCAAGATCCGGGCGGGGAGGGCTACGAGCAGTACTTC.